These T cell receptor beta chains were read from a single sample in a study of blood T cell repertoires in COVID-19. Generated by immunoSEQ multiplex PCR, the TCRdb table keeps only in-frame clones and is missing some. The table lists about 34,000 clones, 75% to 85% of them singletons, with approximately 15% in the top ten. Input material: peripheral blood. All receptors derive from a woman between 70 and 85 years old with acute or convalescent COVID-19. The CDR3 runs from the conserved cysteine through the conserved F or W. D genes are given only for firm matches. Size is stated for part of the rows, as once, few or many counts, or as a class when the clone is expanded.

v_gene: TRBV7-8; j_gene: TRBJ2-3; abundance: NA; d_gene: TRBD2; CDR3nt: TGTGCCAGCAGTCTCCTGACTAGCGGGGGAGGAGATACGCAGTATTTT; CDR3aa: CASSLLTSGGGDTQYF
v_gene: TRBV6-5; j_gene: TRBJ2-1; abundance: NA; d_gene: NA; CDR3nt: TGTGCCAGCGGCGCGACAGCTACATACAATGAGCAGTTCTTC; CDR3aa: CASGATATYNEQFF
v_gene: TRBV7-6; j_gene: TRBJ2-3; abundance: NA; d_gene: TRBD2; CDR3nt: TGTGCCAGCAGCCCCGGGACTATTAGCACAGATACGCAGTATTTT; CDR3aa: CASSPGTISTDTQYF
v_gene: TRBV5-4; j_gene: TRBJ2-5; abundance: once; d_gene: TRBD2; CDR3nt: TGTGCCAGCAGCCACACATATCGTGGGGCGGGAGGTTCGATGACCCAGTACTTC; CDR3aa: CASSHTYRGAGGSMTQYF
v_gene: TRBV6-5; j_gene: TRBJ2-7; abundance: NA; d_gene: NA; CDR3nt: TGTGCCAGCAGTTACTCGACAGGCCCTGGGGTCTACGAGCAGTACTTC; CDR3aa: CASSYSTGPGVYEQYF
v_gene: TRBV4-1; j_gene: TRBJ1-1; abundance: many; d_gene: TRBD1; CDR3nt: TGCGCCAGCAGTGAGACCGGGACAGGAGACAACACTGAAGCTTTCTTT; CDR3aa: CASSETGTGDNTEAFF
v_gene: TRBV7-9; j_gene: TRBJ2-5; abundance: NA; d_gene: TRBD1; CDR3nt: TGTGCCAGCAGCTTAGGGGACAGGGGTGGTCAAGAGACCCAGTACTTC; CDR3aa: CASSLGDRGGQETQYF
v_gene: TRBV6-5; j_gene: TRBJ2-1; abundance: NA; d_gene: NA; CDR3nt: TGTGCCAGCCGCCCTTTAGTCAATGAGCAGTTCTTC; CDR3aa: CASRPLVNEQFF
v_gene: TRBV27; j_gene: TRBJ2-1; abundance: NA; d_gene: TRBD2; CDR3nt: TGTGCCAGCCGGGGGCAGGGACTAGCGGGAGTCAATGAGCAGTTCTTC; CDR3aa: CASRGQGLAGVNEQFF
v_gene: TRBV5-1; j_gene: TRBJ2-3; abundance: NA; d_gene: TRBD2; CDR3nt: TGCGCCAGCAGCGTCGGGACTAGCGGAAGATCGGGAGATACGCAGTATTTT; CDR3aa: CASSVGTSGRSGDTQYF
v_gene: TRBV6-1; j_gene: TRBJ1-4; abundance: few; d_gene: TRBD1; CDR3nt: TGTGCCAGCAGTGAACGTGGGCGACAGGGGAAACTGTTTTTT; CDR3aa: CASSERGRQGKLFF
v_gene: TRBV19; j_gene: TRBJ1-3; abundance: NA; d_gene: NA; CDR3nt: TGTGCCAGTAGTATGGGCAGTCCCTTACTGGCTGGAAACACCATATATTTT; CDR3aa: CASSMGSPLLAGNTIYF
v_gene: TRBV7-2; j_gene: TRBJ2-5; abundance: NA; d_gene: NA; CDR3nt: TGTGCCAGCAGCTTAATGCGGGGAGAGACCCAGTACTTC; CDR3aa: CASSLMRGETQYF
v_gene: TRBV19; j_gene: TRBJ2-1; abundance: NA; d_gene: NA; CDR3nt: TGTGCCAGTAGCCGGGGAGTTGAGCAGTTCTTC; CDR3aa: CASSRGVEQFF
v_gene: TRBV7-6; j_gene: TRBJ2-1; abundance: NA; d_gene: TRBD2; CDR3nt: TGTGCCAGCAGCTTAGGCATAGCGGGGGGGCCCGGGCCGGGGGAGCAGTTCTTC; CDR3aa: CASSLGIAGGPGPGEQFF
v_gene: TRBV4-2; j_gene: TRBJ1-2; abundance: NA; d_gene: TRBD1; CDR3nt: TGTGCCAGCAGCCAAGATGTGGGACAGATTAACTATGGCTACACCTTC; CDR3aa: CASSQDVGQINYGYTF
v_gene: TRBV5-1; j_gene: TRBJ2-1; abundance: NA; d_gene: TRBD1; CDR3nt: TGCGCCAGCAGCTTGCTAGGACAGGGGGTTTACAATGAGCAGTTCTTC; CDR3aa: CASSLLGQGVYNEQFF
v_gene: TRBV7-9; j_gene: TRBJ2-3; abundance: NA; d_gene: NA; CDR3nt: TGTGCCAGCACCTCCGTCCTAGCAGCCAGCACAGATACGCAGTATTTT; CDR3aa: CASTSVLAASTDTQYF
v_gene: TRBV2; j_gene: TRBJ2-7; abundance: once; d_gene: TRBD2; CDR3nt: TGTGCCAGCAGCGCGGGACTAGCGGGAGGGCGAGGGGCCTACGAGCAGTACTTC; CDR3aa: CASSAGLAGGRGAYEQYF
v_gene: TRBV19; j_gene: TRBJ1-2; abundance: NA; d_gene: TRBD1; CDR3nt: TGTGCCAGTAGTGCCGGGACAGGGGGCCCCTACACCTTC; CDR3aa: CASSAGTGGPYTF
v_gene: TRBV2; j_gene: TRBJ2-2; abundance: NA; d_gene: NA; CDR3nt: TGTGCCAGCAGTGCTGCGAACACCGGGGAGCTGTTTTTT; CDR3aa: CASSAANTGELFF
v_gene: TRBV10-3; j_gene: TRBJ2-7; abundance: NA; d_gene: TRBD2; CDR3nt: TGTGCCATCAGAGACACTAGCGGGTTCCCCTACGAGCAGTACTTC; CDR3aa: CAIRDTSGFPYEQYF
v_gene: TRBV5-1; j_gene: TRBJ2-2; abundance: NA; d_gene: TRBD2; CDR3nt: TGCGCCAGCAGCTTGGCGAGGCTAGCGGGGAGATTAACGAACACCGGGGAGCTGTTTTTT; CDR3aa: CASSLARLAGRLTNTGELFF
v_gene: TRBV5-1; j_gene: TRBJ2-1; abundance: NA; d_gene: TRBD2; CDR3nt: TGCGCCAGCAGCCCGGGACTAGCGGGTACCTACAATGAGCAGTTCTTC; CDR3aa: CASSPGLAGTYNEQFF
v_gene: TRBV6-1; j_gene: TRBJ1-1; abundance: NA; d_gene: TRBD1; CDR3nt: TGTGCCAGCAGTGAACAGGGGGCTCGAGCCACTGAAGCTTTCTTT; CDR3aa: CASSEQGARATEAFF
v_gene: TRBV6-5; j_gene: TRBJ2-7; abundance: NA; d_gene: NA; CDR3nt: TGTGCCAGCGTATCGGGACTCCTACCCAAGCAGTACTTC; CDR3aa: CASVSGLLPKQYF
v_gene: TRBV6-5; j_gene: TRBJ1-1; abundance: NA; d_gene: NA; CDR3nt: TGTGCCAGCAGCCCCGAGTCGGGGGGGAACACTGAAGCTTTCTTT; CDR3aa: CASSPESGGNTEAFF
v_gene: TRBV19; j_gene: TRBJ2-7; abundance: NA; d_gene: TRBD2; CDR3nt: TGTGCCAGTAGTATAGCGCTAGCGGTGGCCTACGAGCAGTACTTC; CDR3aa: CASSIALAVAYEQYF
v_gene: TRBV14; j_gene: TRBJ1-2; abundance: once; d_gene: NA; CDR3nt: TGTGCCAGCAGCCAAGACCGGTTAATCGGCTATGGCTACACCTTC; CDR3aa: CASSQDRLIGYGYTF
v_gene: TRBV9; j_gene: TRBJ2-7; abundance: NA; d_gene: NA; CDR3nt: TGTGCCAGCAGCGTAGGCCCGGGGTTCAACGAGCAGTACTTC; CDR3aa: CASSVGPGFNEQYF
v_gene: TRBV5-6; j_gene: TRBJ1-5; abundance: NA; d_gene: NA; CDR3nt: TGTGCCAGCAGCTTGGGGACGGGGGGTGAGCCCCAGCATTTT; CDR3aa: CASSLGTGGEPQHF
v_gene: TRBV5-4; j_gene: TRBJ2-7; abundance: NA; d_gene: NA; CDR3nt: TGTGCCGGTAGCGTCATCCCCTCCTACGAGCAGTACTTC; CDR3aa: CAGSVIPSYEQYF
v_gene: TRBV11-3; j_gene: TRBJ2-1; abundance: NA; d_gene: TRBD2; CDR3nt: TGTGCCAGCAGCGGCGGCGGACTAGCGGGAGGGAGTGAGCAGTTCTTC; CDR3aa: CASSGGGLAGGSEQFF
v_gene: TRBV7-2; j_gene: TRBJ2-5; abundance: NA; d_gene: NA; CDR3nt: TGTGCCAGCAGCTCAGGGCAAACGAGGACCCAAGAGACCCAGTACTTC; CDR3aa: CASSSGQTRTQETQYF
v_gene: TRBV12-3/TRBV12-4; j_gene: TRBJ2-3; abundance: NA; d_gene: NA; CDR3nt: TGTGCCAGCAAGAAGAGAGATACGCAGTATTTT; CDR3aa: CASKKRDTQYF
v_gene: TRBV18; j_gene: TRBJ1-2; abundance: once; d_gene: TRBD1; CDR3nt: TGTGCCAGCTCACCTTATGACAGGGCGGGTGGCTACACCTTC; CDR3aa: CASSPYDRAGGYTF
v_gene: TRBV5-4; j_gene: TRBJ1-2; abundance: medium-sized; d_gene: NA; CDR3nt: TGTGCCAGCAGCTTGGGGGCACCCGCTAACTATGGCTACACCTTC; CDR3aa: CASSLGAPANYGYTF
v_gene: TRBV19; j_gene: TRBJ2-1; abundance: NA; d_gene: NA; CDR3nt: TGTGCCAGTAGTATTACCCTCGCGAGCTCCTACAATGAGCAGTTCTTC; CDR3aa: CASSITLASSYNEQFF
v_gene: TRBV12-3/TRBV12-4; j_gene: TRBJ2-7; abundance: NA; d_gene: NA; CDR3nt: TGTGCCAGCACCTCACAGGGCTACGAGCAGTACTTC; CDR3aa: CASTSQGYEQYF
v_gene: TRBV10-3; j_gene: TRBJ2-7; abundance: NA; d_gene: TRBD1; CDR3nt: TGTGCCATCAGTGAAGGACAGGGGGCCTCCTACGAGCAGTACTTC; CDR3aa: CAISEGQGASYEQYF
v_gene: TRBV5-4; j_gene: TRBJ2-6; abundance: once; d_gene: TRBD1; CDR3nt: TGTGCCAGCAGCTCCAGGGGGACTGGGGCCAACGTCCTGACTTTC; CDR3aa: CASSSRGTGANVLTF
v_gene: TRBV7-9; j_gene: TRBJ1-4; abundance: NA; d_gene: TRBD1; CDR3nt: TGTGCCAGCAGTTTCACAGGGGGTCCAGCTAATGAAAAACTGTTTTTT; CDR3aa: CASSFTGGPANEKLFF
v_gene: TRBV28; j_gene: TRBJ2-1; abundance: few; d_gene: NA; CDR3nt: TGTGCCAGCAGTTTATGGCAGGGTGAGCAGTTCTTC; CDR3aa: CASSLWQGEQFF
v_gene: TRBV7-6; j_gene: TRBJ2-1; abundance: NA; d_gene: TRBD2; CDR3nt: TGTGCCAGCAGCGAGGGACTAGTGGGCTACAATGAGCAGTTCTTC; CDR3aa: CASSEGLVGYNEQFF
v_gene: TRBV6-5; j_gene: TRBJ2-7; abundance: NA; d_gene: TRBD1; CDR3nt: TGTGCCAGCACTCGGACAGGGGAAGGATTCTACGAGCAGTACTTC; CDR3aa: CASTRTGEGFYEQYF
v_gene: TRBV3-1/TRBV3-2; j_gene: TRBJ2-1; abundance: NA; d_gene: TRBD2; CDR3nt: TGTGCCAGCAGCCCTCGCAACCCGGGACTAGCCAAAAGGCAGTTCTTC; CDR3aa: CASSPRNPGLAKRQFF
v_gene: TRBV2; j_gene: TRBJ1-2; abundance: NA; d_gene: NA; CDR3nt: TGTGCCAGCAGTCGGACAGAAAACTATGGCTACACCTTC; CDR3aa: CASSRTENYGYTF
v_gene: TRBV6-5; j_gene: TRBJ2-3; abundance: NA; d_gene: TRBD2; CDR3nt: TGTGCCAGCATGGGGACTAGCGGGAGTTGGGATACGCAGTATTTT; CDR3aa: CASMGTSGSWDTQYF
v_gene: TRBV5-1; j_gene: TRBJ2-1; abundance: NA; d_gene: TRBD2; CDR3nt: TGCGCCAGCAGCCGCTCACTAGCGGGAGACAATGAGCAGTTCTTC; CDR3aa: CASSRSLAGDNEQFF
v_gene: TRBV10-2; j_gene: TRBJ1-1; abundance: NA; d_gene: NA; CDR3nt: TGCGCCAGCAGGGGGTTCGGACAGCCGGGAGCTTTCTTT; CDR3aa: CASRGFGQPGAFF
v_gene: TRBV25-1; j_gene: TRBJ1-2; abundance: NA; d_gene: NA; CDR3nt: TGTGCCAGCACCAAATCCGAAACGGGGGGGGACTACACCTTC; CDR3aa: CASTKSETGGDYTF
v_gene: TRBV19; j_gene: TRBJ2-5; abundance: NA; d_gene: TRBD1; CDR3nt: TGTGCCAGTAGTCAGGGACAGGGGTCCCAAGAGACCCAGTACTTC; CDR3aa: CASSQGQGSQETQYF
v_gene: TRBV19; j_gene: TRBJ2-3; abundance: NA; d_gene: TRBD2; CDR3nt: TGTGCCAGTAGTGGGAAGACTAGCGGGAGCACAGATACGCAGTATTTT; CDR3aa: CASSGKTSGSTDTQYF
v_gene: TRBV7-9; j_gene: TRBJ1-1; abundance: NA; d_gene: TRBD1; CDR3nt: TGTGCCAGCAGCTCCGACAGGGGGCCGGGGGACACTGAAGCTTTCTTT; CDR3aa: CASSSDRGPGDTEAFF
v_gene: TRBV3-1/TRBV3-2; j_gene: TRBJ2-3; abundance: NA; d_gene: NA; CDR3nt: TGTGCCAGCAGCCAAGATCAGCGGGGCACAGATACGCAGTATTTT; CDR3aa: CASSQDQRGTDTQYF
v_gene: TRBV6-6; j_gene: TRBJ1-4; abundance: NA; d_gene: NA; CDR3nt: TGTGCCAGCAGGCCTCCCGCAGGGAAAAAGAATGAAAAACTGTTTTTT; CDR3aa: CASRPPAGKKNEKLFF
v_gene: TRBV10-3; j_gene: TRBJ2-1; abundance: NA; d_gene: TRBD2; CDR3nt: TGTGCCATCCAACTAGCGGAGTACAATGAGCAGTTCTTC; CDR3aa: CAIQLAEYNEQFF
v_gene: TRBV27; j_gene: TRBJ2-7; abundance: NA; d_gene: NA; CDR3nt: TGTGCCAGCAGTTTCAAGAGGTCCTACGAGCAGTACTTC; CDR3aa: CASSFKRSYEQYF
v_gene: TRBV2; j_gene: TRBJ2-3; abundance: few; d_gene: NA; CDR3nt: TGTGCCAGCAAAGAAGGTCTGGGGCCCACAGATACGCAGTATTTT; CDR3aa: CASKEGLGPTDTQYF
v_gene: TRBV29-1; j_gene: TRBJ1-1; abundance: NA; d_gene: NA; CDR3nt: TGCAGCGTGATACAGGGGAACACTGAAGCTTTCTTT; CDR3aa: CSVIQGNTEAFF